The 5 T cell receptor beta chains below all came from one sample that was sequenced in a study of blood T cell repertoires in COVID-19 (dated by TCRdb to about 2020). Library preparation employed the immunoSEQ multiplex PCR assay. The clones in this table, taken by TCRdb from immuneACCESS, are in-frame only. Not every clone is retained; where verified, under half of the shortfall comes from an unresolved V gene, and the cause of the rest is unknown. In all, the sample holds 170,000 or so clones, and around 79% of those were seen once. The top ten hold approximately 26% of the sample. Specimen: peripheral blood. The receptors originated from a woman in her 70s with acute or convalescent COVID-19.

The table lists this clone with a count of one. The V gene is TRBV11-1, the J gene TRBJ2-7; a weak D match, TRBD1 (6 bases). The CDR3 consists of 14 residues. Trimming cost V 3 bases and J 5 bases, with 14 bases left between them. Germline V gene lookup returns CDR1 SGHAT and CDR2 FQDESV (reference sequence). CDR3 bases: TGTGCCAGCAGCTTCCGGGACAAGTCTGACGAGCAGTACTTC. It encodes CASSFRDKSDEQYF.

The J gene is TRBJ1-2, the V gene TRBV14; no definite D call. Germline-derived CDR1 and CDR2 are SGHDN and FVKESK. The CDR3 extends over 16 amino acids. Trimming pared 1 base from V and 4 bases from J, leaving 16 bases between. The CDR3 sequence is CASSQGGGRRSYGYTF. The CDR3 DNA reads as TGTGCCAGCAGCCAAGGCGGAGGCAGGCGATCCTATGGCTACACCTTC.

The V gene is TRBV3-1 (or the pseudogene TRBV3-2), the J gene TRBJ2-2; 11 bases are shared with TRBD2. J lost 7 bases, V lost 6 bases, and 7 bases had no gene match. CDR3 length: 15 residues. The V gene's germline CDR1 is LGHDT and CDR2 YNNKEL (reference sequence). CDR3 DNA: TGTGCCAGCAGTCCTTTAGCGGGAGGGAACGGGGAGCTGTTTTTT. Protein: CASSPLAGGNGELFF.

DNA for the CDR3: TGCAGCGTTGGATCGGGGACTAATGAAAAACTGTTTTTT. As protein: CSVGSGTNEKLFF. V is TRBV29-1 and J is TRBJ1-4; D gene unclear. CDR1 is SQVTM, CDR2 ANQGSEA, per germline. V was trimmed by 4 bases and J by 2 bases, leaving 8 bases between them. The CDR3 has 13 residues.

This rearrangement joins TRBV19 to TRBJ2-5; TRBD2 is a possible D gene (5 bases). The CDR3 covers 12 residues. Deletions cut 1 base from V and 5 bases from J, with 5 bases between. The germline gives CDR1 LNHDA, CDR2 SQIVND (reference sequence). This CDR3 reads CASSIAGETQYF. The CDR3 DNA is TGTGCCAGTAGTATAGCGGGGGAGACCCAGTACTTC.